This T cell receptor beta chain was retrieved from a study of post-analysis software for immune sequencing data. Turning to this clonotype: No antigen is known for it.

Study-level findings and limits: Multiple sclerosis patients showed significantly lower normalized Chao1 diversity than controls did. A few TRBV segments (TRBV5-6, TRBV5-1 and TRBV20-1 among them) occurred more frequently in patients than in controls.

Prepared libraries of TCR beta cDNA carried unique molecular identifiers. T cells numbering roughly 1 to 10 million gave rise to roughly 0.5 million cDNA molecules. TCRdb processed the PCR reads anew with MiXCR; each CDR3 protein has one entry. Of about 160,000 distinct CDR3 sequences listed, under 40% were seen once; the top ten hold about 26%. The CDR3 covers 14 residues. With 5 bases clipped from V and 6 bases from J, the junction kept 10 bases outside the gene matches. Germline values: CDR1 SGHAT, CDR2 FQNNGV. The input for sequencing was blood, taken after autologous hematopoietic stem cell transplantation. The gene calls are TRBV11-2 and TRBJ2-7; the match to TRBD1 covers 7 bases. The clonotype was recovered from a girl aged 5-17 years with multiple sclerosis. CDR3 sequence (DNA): TGTGCCAGCAGCGCGCCGGGACAGCTCTCCGAGCAGTACTTC. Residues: CASSAPGQLSEQYF.